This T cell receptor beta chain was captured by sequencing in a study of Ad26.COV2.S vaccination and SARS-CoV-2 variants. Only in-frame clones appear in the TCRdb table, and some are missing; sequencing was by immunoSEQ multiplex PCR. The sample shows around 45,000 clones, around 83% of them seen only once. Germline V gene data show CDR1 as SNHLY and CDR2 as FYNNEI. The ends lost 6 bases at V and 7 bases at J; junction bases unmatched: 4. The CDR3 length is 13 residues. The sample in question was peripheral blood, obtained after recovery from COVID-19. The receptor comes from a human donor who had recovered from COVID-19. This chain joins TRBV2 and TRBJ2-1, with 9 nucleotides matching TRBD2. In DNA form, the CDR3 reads TGTGCCAGCAGGGCGGGAGGGGTTAATGAGCAGTTCTTC. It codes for CASRAGGVNEQFF.